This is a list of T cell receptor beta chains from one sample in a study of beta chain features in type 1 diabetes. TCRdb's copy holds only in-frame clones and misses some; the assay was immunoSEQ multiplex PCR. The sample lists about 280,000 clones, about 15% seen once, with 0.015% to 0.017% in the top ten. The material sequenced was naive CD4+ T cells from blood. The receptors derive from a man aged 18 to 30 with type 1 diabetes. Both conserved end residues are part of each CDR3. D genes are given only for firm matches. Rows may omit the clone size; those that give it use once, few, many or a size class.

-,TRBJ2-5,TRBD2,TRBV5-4,TGTGCCAGCAGCTTGAAACTAGCGGGAACAGAGACCCAGTACTTC,CASSLKLAGTETQYF
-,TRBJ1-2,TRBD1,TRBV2,TGTGCCAGCAGTGTTAGACAGGGGGCGTACGGCTACACCTTC,CASSVRQGAYGYTF
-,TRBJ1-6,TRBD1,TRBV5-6,TGTGCCAGCAGGGGGACAGGTGGCGCTTCACCCCTCCACTTT,CASRGTGGASPLHF
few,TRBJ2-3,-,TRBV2,TGTGCCACCCGACAAACAGGGCCCGCACCGCAGTATTTT,CATRQTGPAPQYF
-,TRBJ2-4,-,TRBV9,TGTGCCAGCAGCGTAGCTACGGGGTGGACTAATAAAAACATTCAGTACTTC,CASSVATGWTNKNIQYF
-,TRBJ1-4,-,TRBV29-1,TGCAGCGTTGACGCGGGTGCGGCTAATGAAAAACTGTTTTTT,CSVDAGAANEKLFF
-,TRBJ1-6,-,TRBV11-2,TGTGCCAGCAGCTCGGAGGAGGGAAGTTCACCCCTCCACTTT,CASSSEEGSSPLHF
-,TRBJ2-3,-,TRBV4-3,TGCGCCAGCAGCCATCGTAAGGGGCCCACAGATACGCAGTATTTT,CASSHRKGPTDTQYF
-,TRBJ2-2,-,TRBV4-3,TGCGCCAGCAGGCGGGACACCGGGGAGCTGTTTTTT,CASRRDTGELFF
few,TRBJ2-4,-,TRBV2,TGTGCCAGCATAGACAAAGCCAAAAACATTCAGTACTTC,CASIDKAKNIQYF
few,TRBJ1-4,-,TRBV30,TGTGCCTGGACTCGGGGGATTAATGAAAAACTGTTTTTT,CAWTRGINEKLFF
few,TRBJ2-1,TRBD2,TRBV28,TGTGCCAGCAGCGCGGGGGGGCAGAATGAGCAGTTCTTC,CASSAGGQNEQFF
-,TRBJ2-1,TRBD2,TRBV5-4,TGTGCCAGCAGCCCTCTAGCGGGAGGGCTAGAGACTGAGCAGTTCTTC,CASSPLAGGLETEQFF
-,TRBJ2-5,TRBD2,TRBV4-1,TGCGCCCCAAAGCCGGGACTAGCGGGAGAAGCCCGGGAGACCCAGTACTTC,CAPKPGLAGEARETQYF
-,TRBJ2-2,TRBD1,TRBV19,TGTGCCAGTAGTACTCGTCCCGGGACAGGGGTAGAGAACACCGGGGAGCTGTTTTTT,CASSTRPGTGVENTGELFF
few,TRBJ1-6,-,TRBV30,TGTGCCTGTAATACGTTGAGTTCACCCCTCCACTTT,CACNTLSSPLHF
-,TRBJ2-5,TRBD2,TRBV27,TGTGCCAGCAGCCAAAGACCACTAGCGGGAGCTGGGGAGACCCAGTACTTC,CASSQRPLAGAGETQYF
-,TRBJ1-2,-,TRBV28,TGTGCCAGCAGTTCCAGGGAGGATGGCTACACCTTC,CASSSREDGYTF
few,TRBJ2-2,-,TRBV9,TGTGCCAGCAGCGCTCCACCCGGGAACAGGGATTATTGGGACACCGGGGAGCTGTTTTTT,CASSAPPGNRDYWDTGELFF
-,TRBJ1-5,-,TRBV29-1,TGCAGGGCGTTAGGAGCGTCCGGCAATCAGCCCCAGCATTTT,CRALGASGNQPQHF
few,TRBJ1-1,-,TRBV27,TGTGCCAGTGCCCAATCTGGGGCCTTGAACACTGAAGCTTTCTTT,CASAQSGALNTEAFF
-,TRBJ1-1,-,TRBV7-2,TGTGCCAGCAGCCGACAGGAGAACACTGAAGCTTTCTTT,CASSRQENTEAFF
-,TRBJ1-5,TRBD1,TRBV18,TGTGCCAGCTCACCCGACAGGGCGCAGCCCCAGCATTTT,CASSPDRAQPQHF
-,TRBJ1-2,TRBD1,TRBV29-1,TGCAGCGTTAACCTTTACAGGGGTCGAGTGGGCGGCTACACCTTC,CSVNLYRGRVGGYTF
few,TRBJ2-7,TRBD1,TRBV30,TGTGCCTGGGACAGGGGACGGCCCTACGAGCAGTACTTC,CAWDRGRPYEQYF
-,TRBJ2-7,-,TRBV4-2,TGTGCCAGCAGCCACTACCGGGGGTCCTACGAGCAGTACTTC,CASSHYRGSYEQYF
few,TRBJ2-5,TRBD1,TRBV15,TGTGCCACCAGCAGACATGGGACAGGGGGTCGGCAGACCCAGTACTTC,CATSRHGTGGRQTQYF
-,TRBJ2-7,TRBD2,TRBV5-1,TGCGCCAGCAGCTTGGCGGCTAGCGGGTACGAGCAGTACTTC,CASSLAASGYEQYF
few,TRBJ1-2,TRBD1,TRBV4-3,TGCGCCAGCAGCCAAGCAGACAGGGGGCGCGGCTACACCTTC,CASSQADRGRGYTF
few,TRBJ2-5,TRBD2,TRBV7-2,TGTGCCAGCAGGCCGGGGGGGCCGGAAGAGACCCAGTACTTC,CASRPGGPEETQYF
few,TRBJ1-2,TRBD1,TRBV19,TGTGCTGACAGGGGGCTAGACGGTGGCTACACCTTC,CADRGLDGGYTF
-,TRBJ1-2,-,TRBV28,TGTGCCAGCAATGGGGGCCAGGGTGGGAACTATGGCTACACCTTC,CASNGGQGGNYGYTF
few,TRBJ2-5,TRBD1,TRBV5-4,TGTGCCAGCAGCTACCGGGACAGGCCCGAGACCCAGTACTTC,CASSYRDRPETQYF
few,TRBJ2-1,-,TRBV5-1,TGCGCCAGCGAGGAGGGTAGCTCCTACAATGAGCAGTTCTTC,CASEEGSSYNEQFF
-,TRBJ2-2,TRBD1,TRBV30,TGTGCCTGGAGTAGGGGGACAGGGAGGGCCGGGGAGCTGTTTTTT,CAWSRGTGRAGELFF
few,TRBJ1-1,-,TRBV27,TGTGCCAGCAGTTACACGGGGTACACTGAAGCTTTCTTT,CASSYTGYTEAFF